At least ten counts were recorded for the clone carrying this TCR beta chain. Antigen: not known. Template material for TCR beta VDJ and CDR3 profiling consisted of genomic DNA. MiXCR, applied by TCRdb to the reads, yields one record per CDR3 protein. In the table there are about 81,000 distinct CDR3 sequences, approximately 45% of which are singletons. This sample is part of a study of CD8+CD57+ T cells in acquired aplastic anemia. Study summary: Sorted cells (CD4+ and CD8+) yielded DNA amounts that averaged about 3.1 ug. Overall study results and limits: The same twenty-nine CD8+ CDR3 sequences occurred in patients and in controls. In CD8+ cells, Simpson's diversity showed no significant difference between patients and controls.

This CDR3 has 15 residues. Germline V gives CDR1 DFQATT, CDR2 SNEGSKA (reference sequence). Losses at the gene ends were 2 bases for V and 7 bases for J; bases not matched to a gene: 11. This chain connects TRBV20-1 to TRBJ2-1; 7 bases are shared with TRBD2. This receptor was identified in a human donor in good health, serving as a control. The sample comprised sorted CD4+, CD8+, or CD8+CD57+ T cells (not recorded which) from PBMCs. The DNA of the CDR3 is TGCAGTGCTAGAAAGGGGCGGGAGTCGGGGAATGAGCAGTTCTTC. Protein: CSARKGRESGNEQFF.